This T cell receptor beta chain derives from a study of CD8 T cells in Susac syndrome. An amount of RNA that ranged from about 0.45 to 1 ug was reverse transcribed with random hexamers. Each CDR3 protein gets one entry after TCRdb re-called the immunoSEQ multiplex PCR reads with MiXCR. The repertoire includes some 450,000 distinct CDR3 sequences, more than 80% of them detected once, and under 0.15% sits in the top ten. Germline loops: CDR1 GTSNPN, CDR2 SVGIG (reference sequence). This CDR3 spans 14 amino acids. Germline trimming cut 7 bases from V and 1 base from J; bases unmatched to any gene: 5. This clonotype was sampled from a human donor with multiple sclerosis. This chain joins TRBV30 and TRBJ2-2; 8 bases map to TRBD1. The sample was CD8+ T cells from PBMCs. In nucleotides, the CDR3 is TGTGCCTCCGATGGGACAGGGAACACCGGGGAGCTGTTTTTT. Translated: CASDGTGNTGELFF.